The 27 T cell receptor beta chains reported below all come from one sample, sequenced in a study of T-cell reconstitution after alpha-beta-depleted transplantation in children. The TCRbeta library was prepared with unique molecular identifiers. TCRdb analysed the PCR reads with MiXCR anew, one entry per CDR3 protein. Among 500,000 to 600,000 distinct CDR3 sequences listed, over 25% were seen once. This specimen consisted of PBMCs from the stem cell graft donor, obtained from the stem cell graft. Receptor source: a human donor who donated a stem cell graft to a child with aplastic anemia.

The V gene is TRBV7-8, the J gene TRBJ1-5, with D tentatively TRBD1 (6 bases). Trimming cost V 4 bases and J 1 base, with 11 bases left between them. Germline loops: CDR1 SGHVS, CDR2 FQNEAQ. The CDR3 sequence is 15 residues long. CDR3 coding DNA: TGTGCCAGCAGCTCGGCAACAGGGAGCAATCAGCCCCAGCATTTT. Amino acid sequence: CASSSATGSNQPQHF.

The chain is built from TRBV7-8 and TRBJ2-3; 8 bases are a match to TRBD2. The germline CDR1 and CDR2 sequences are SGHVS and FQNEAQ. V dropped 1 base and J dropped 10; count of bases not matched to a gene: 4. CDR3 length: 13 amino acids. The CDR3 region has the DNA TGTGCCAGCAGCTTAGGTGGGACTAGGGCGCAGTATTTT. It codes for CASSLGGTRAQYF.

The CDR3 protein is CASLLQNYGYTF. The CDR3 DNA reads TGTGCCAGCCTCCTGCAAAACTATGGCTACACCTTC. This chain links TRBV28 with TRBJ1-2; unclear D gene. CDR3 length equals 12 residues. Germline V gene sequence: CDR1 MDHEN, CDR2 SYDVKM. V lost 8 bases, J lost 2 bases, and 9 bases lay in between.

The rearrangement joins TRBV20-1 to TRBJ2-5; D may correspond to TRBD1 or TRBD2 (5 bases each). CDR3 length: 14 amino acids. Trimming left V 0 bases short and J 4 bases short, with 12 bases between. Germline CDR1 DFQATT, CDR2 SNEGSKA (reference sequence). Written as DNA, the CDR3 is TGCAGTGCTAGAGATTTGGGGGTGGGAGAGACCCAGTACTTC. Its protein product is CSARDLGVGETQYF.

The CDR3, as DNA: TGTGCCAGCAGCTTTACCGTAAGTCTCGACGAGCAGTACTTC. This translates into CASSFTVSLDEQYF. The rearrangement uses TRBV7-2 and TRBJ2-7; D call uncertain. Trimming shortened V by 3 bases and J by 5 bases, and 14 bases separated the two germline ends. The V gene's germline CDR1 is SGHTA and CDR2 FQGNSA. The length of the CDR3 is 14 residues.

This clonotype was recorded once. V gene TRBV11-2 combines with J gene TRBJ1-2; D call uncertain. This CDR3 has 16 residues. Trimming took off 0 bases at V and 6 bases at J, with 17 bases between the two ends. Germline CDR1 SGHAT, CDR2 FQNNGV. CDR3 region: CASSLDQVRKRDGYTF. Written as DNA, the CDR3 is TGTGCCAGCAGCTTAGATCAGGTCCGGAAGAGGGATGGCTACACCTTC.

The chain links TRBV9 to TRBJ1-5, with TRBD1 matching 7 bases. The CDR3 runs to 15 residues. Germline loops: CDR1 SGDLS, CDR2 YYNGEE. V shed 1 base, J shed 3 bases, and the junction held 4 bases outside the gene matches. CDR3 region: CASSVQGDINQPQHF. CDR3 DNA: TGTGCCAGCAGCGTACAGGGGGATATCAATCAGCCCCAGCATTTT. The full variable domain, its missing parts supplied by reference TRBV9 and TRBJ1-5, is DSGVTQTPKHLITATGQRVTLRCSPRSGDLSVYWYQQSLDQGLQFLIQYYNGEERAKGNILERFSAQQFPDLHSELNLSSLELGDSALYFCASSVQGDINQPQHFGDGTRLSIL.

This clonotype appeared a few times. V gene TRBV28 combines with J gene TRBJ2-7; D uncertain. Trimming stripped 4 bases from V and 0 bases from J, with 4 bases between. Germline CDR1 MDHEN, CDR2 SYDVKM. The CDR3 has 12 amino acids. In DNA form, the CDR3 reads TGTGCCAGCAGTTCCCCCTCCTACGAGCAGTACTTC. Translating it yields CASSSPSYEQYF.

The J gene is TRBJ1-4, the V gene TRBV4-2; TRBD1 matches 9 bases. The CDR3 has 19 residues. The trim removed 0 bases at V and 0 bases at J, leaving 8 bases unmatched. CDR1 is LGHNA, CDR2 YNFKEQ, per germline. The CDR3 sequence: CASSQDTGTGYPTNEKLFF. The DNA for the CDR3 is TGTGCCAGCAGCCAAGATACGGGGACAGGGTACCCAACTAATGAAAAACTGTTTTTT.

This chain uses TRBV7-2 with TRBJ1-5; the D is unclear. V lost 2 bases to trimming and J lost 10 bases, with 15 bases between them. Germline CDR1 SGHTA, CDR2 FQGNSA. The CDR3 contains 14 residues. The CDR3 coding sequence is TGTGCCAGCAGCTTAAGGAGTACCGGAGAACCCCAGCATTTT. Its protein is CASSLRSTGEPQHF.

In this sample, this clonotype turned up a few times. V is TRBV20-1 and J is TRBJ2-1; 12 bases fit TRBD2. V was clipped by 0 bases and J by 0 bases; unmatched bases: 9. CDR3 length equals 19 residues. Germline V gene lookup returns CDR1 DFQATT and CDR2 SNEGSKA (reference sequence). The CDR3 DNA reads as TGCAGTGCTAGAGATTCGTCGGGACTAGCGGGCAGCTCCTACAATGAGCAGTTCTTC. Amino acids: CSARDSSGLAGSSYNEQFF.

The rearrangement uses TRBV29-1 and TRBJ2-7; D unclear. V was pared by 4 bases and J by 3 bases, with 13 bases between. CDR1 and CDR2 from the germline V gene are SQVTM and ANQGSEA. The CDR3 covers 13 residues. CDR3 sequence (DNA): TGCAGCGTTGTGTGGGTTCGCGGCTACGAGCAGTACTTC. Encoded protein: CSVVWVRGYEQYF.

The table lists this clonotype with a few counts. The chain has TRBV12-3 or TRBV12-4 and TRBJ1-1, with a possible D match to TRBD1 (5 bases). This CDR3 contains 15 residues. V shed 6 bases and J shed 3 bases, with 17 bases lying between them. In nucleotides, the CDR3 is TGTGCCAGCAGACGAAGGCAGGGTTGGGACACTGAAGCTTTCTTT. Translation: CASRRRQGWDTEAFF.

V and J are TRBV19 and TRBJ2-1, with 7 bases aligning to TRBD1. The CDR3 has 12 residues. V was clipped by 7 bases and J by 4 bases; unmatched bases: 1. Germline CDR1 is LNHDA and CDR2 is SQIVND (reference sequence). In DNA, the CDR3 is TGTGCCAGTATGGACAGGTACAATGAGCAGTTCTTC. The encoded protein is CASMDRYNEQFF.

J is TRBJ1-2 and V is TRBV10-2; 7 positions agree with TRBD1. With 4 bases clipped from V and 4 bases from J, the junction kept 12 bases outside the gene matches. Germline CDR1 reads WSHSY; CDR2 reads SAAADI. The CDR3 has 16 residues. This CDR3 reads CASSGGQTTGAYGYTF. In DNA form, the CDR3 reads TGCGCCAGCAGTGGGGGACAGACGACTGGAGCCTATGGCTACACCTTC.

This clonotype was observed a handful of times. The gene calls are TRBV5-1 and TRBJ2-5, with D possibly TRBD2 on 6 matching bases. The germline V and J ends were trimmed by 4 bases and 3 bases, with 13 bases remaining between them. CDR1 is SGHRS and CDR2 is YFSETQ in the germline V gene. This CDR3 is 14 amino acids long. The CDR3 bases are TGCGCCAGCAGCCTGTCGAGGAGGGAAGAGACCCAGTACTTC. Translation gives CASSLSRREETQYF. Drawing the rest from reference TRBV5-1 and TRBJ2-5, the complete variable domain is KAGVTQTPRYLIKTRGQQVTLSCSPISGHRSVSWYQQTPGQGLQFLFEYFSETQRNKGNFPGRFSGRQFSNSRSEMNVSTLELGDSALYLCASSLSRREETQYFGPGTRLLVL.

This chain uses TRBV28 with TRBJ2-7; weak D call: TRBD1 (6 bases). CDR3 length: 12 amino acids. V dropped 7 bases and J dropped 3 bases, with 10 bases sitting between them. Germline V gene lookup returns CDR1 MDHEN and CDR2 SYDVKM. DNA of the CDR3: TGTGCCAGCATGACAGGCCGCTACGAGCAGTACTTC. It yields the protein CASMTGRYEQYF.

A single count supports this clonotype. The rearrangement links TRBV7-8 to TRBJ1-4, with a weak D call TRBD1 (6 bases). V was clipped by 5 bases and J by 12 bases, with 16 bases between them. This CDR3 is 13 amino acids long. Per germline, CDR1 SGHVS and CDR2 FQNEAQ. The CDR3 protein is CASSRKEGQQLFF. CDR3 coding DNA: TGTGCCAGCAGCCGGAAAGAGGGACAACAACTGTTTTTT.

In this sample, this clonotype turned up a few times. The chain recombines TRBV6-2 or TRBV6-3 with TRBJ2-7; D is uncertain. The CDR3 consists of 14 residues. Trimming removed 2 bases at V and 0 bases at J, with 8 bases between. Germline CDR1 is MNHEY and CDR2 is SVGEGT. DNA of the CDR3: TGTGCCAGCAGTTACCCGAAGGGCTCCTACGAGCAGTACTTC. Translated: CASSYPKGSYEQYF.

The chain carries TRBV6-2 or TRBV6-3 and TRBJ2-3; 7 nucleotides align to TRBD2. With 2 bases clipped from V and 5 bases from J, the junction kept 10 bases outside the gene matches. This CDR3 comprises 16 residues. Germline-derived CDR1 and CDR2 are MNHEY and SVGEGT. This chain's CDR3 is CASSYGGSSWGDTQYF. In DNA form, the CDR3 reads TGTGCCAGCAGTTACGGCGGGAGTAGTTGGGGAGATACGCAGTATTTT.

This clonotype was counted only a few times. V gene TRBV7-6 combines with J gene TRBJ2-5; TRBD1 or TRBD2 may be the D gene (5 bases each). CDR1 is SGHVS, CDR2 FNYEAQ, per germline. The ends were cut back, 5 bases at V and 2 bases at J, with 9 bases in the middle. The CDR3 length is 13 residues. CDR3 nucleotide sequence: TGTGCCAGCAGCGAGGGGTTACAAGAGACCCAGTACTTC. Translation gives CASSEGLQETQYF.

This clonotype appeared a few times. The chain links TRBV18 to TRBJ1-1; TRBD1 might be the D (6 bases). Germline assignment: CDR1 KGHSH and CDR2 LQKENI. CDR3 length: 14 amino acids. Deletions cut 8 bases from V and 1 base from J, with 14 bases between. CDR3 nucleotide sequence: TGTGCCAGCAGTCCACGGGACAAGAACACTGAAGCTTTCTTT. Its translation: CASSPRDKNTEAFF.

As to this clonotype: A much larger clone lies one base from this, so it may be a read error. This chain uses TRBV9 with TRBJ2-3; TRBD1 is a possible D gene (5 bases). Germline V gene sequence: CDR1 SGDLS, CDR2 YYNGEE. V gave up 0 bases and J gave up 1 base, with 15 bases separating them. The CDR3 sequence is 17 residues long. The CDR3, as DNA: TGTGCCAGCAGCGTAGTCAGGGATGTAGGGGGCACAGATACGCAGTATTTT. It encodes CASSVVRDVGGTDTQYF.

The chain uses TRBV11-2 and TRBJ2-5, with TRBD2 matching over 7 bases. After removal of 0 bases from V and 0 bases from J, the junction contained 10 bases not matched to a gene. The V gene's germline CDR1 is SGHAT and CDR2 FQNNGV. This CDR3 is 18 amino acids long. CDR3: CASSLDVLAERYQETQYF. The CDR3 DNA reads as TGTGCCAGCAGCTTAGATGTGCTAGCGGAACGTTACCAAGAGACCCAGTACTTC.

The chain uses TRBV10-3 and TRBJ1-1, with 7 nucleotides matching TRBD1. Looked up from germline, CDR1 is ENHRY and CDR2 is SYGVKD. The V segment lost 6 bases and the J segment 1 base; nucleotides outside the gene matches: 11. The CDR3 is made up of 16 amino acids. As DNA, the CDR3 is TGTGCCATCAGGGATGACAGGGCTCCCAGGAACACTGAAGCTTTCTTT. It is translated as CAIRDDRAPRNTEAFF.

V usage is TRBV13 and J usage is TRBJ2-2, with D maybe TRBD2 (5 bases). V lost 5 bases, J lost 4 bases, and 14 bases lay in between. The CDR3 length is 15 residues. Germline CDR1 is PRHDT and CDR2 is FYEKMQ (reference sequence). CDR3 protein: CASSERLEGTGELFF. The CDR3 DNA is TGTGCCAGCAGCGAGAGGCTTGAGGGCACCGGGGAGCTGTTTTTT.

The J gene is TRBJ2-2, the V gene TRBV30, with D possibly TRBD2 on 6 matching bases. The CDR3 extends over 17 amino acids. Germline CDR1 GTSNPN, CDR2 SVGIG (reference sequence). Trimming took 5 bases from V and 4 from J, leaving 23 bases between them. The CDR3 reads CAWFLGGVSISTGELFF. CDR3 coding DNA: TGTGCCTGGTTCTTAGGCGGGGTCTCGATTAGCACCGGGGAGCTGTTTTTT.